A single sample is the source of the 20 T cell receptor beta chains below, sequenced in a study of blood T cell repertoires in COVID-19. Generated by immunoSEQ multiplex PCR, the TCRdb table keeps only in-frame clones and is missing some. The sample shows about 250,000 clones, about 80% of them seen only once. The sequencing sample was made of peripheral blood. These receptors originate from a woman aged 80 or over with acute or convalescent COVID-19.

The chain carries TRBV4-2 and TRBJ1-6; possible D gene TRBD1, 6 bases. This CDR3 region has 17 residues. The V gene lost 0 bases and the J gene lost 5 bases, with 14 bases spanning the gap. CDR1 is LGHNA and CDR2 is YNFKEQ in the germline V gene. DNA of the CDR3: TGTGCCAGCAGCCAAGAGTACGGGACACGGCATAATTCACCCCTCCACTTT. Protein sequence: CASSQEYGTRHNSPLHF.

The chain has TRBV2 and TRBJ1-5, with a weak D call TRBD1 (5 bases). Looked up from germline, CDR1 is SNHLY and CDR2 is FYNNEI. Trimming pared 5 bases from V and 10 bases from J, leaving 12 bases between. CDR3 length equals 12 residues. The DNA for the CDR3 is TGTGCCAGCAGTACCGACAGAACCCCCCAGCATTTT. Its protein is CASSTDRTPQHF.

V gene TRBV5-4 combines with J gene TRBJ2-5; perhaps TRBD2 as D (7 bases). The V gene lost 0 bases and the J gene lost 4 bases, with 13 bases spanning the gap. CDR1 is SGHNT, CDR2 YYREEE, per germline (reference sequence). The CDR3 has 15 residues. CDR3 amino acids: CASSLGGRERETQYF. The DNA of the CDR3 is TGTGCCAGCAGCTTGGGGGGGCGGGAGAGAGAGACCCAGTACTTC. The full variable domain, completed using reference TRBV5-4 and TRBJ2-5, is ETGVTQSPTHLIKTRGQQVTLRCSSQSGHNTVSWYQQALGQGPQFIFQYYREEENGRGNFPPRFSGLQFPNYSSELNVNALELDDSALYLCASSLGGRERETQYFGPGTRLLVL.

The rearrangement uses TRBV6-6 and TRBJ1-6; 10 positions match TRBD1. V lost 8 bases, J lost 2 bases, and 6 bases stayed unmatched. CDR1 and CDR2 from the germline V gene are MNHNY and SVGAGI (reference sequence). The CDR3 contains 16 residues. CDR3 DNA: TGTGCCAGCCACACGGGACAGGGGACCTATAATTCACCCCTCCACTTT. Translation gives CASHTGQGTYNSPLHF.

The J gene is TRBJ1-6, the V gene TRBV27; no firm D call. In germline, CDR1 is MNHEY, CDR2 SMNVEV (reference sequence). V lost 5 bases and J 0 bases, leaving 8 bases between the germline ends. CDR3 length equals 15 residues. CDR3 amino acids: CASSKEGSYNSPLHF. For the CDR3, the DNA is TGTGCCAGCAGTAAGGAGGGCTCCTATAATTCACCCCTCCACTTT.

This sequence joins TRBV19 and TRBJ1-2; D is unresolved. Germline loops: CDR1 LNHDA, CDR2 SQIVND (reference sequence). V was clipped by 3 bases and J by 1 base, with 6 bases between them. The length of the CDR3 is 13 residues. The CDR3 sequence: CASSISSNYGYTF. In nucleotides, the CDR3 is TGTGCCAGTAGTATCTCCAGTAACTATGGCTACACCTTC.

This chain connects TRBV19 to TRBJ2-1, with 7 bases matching TRBD1. Germline V gives CDR1 LNHDA, CDR2 SQIVND (reference sequence). The CDR3 has 13 amino acids. Germline trimming cut 7 bases from V and 8 bases from J; bases unmatched to any gene: 8. CDR3 coding DNA: TGTGCCAGTATGGGGACAGAGGGCCATGAGCAGTTCTTC. It codes for CASMGTEGHEQFF.

V is TRBV6-5 and J is TRBJ2-2; D may be TRBD2 (6 bases). Germline V gene data show CDR1 as MNHEY and CDR2 as SVGAGI. The CDR3 runs to 16 residues. Trimming left V 3 bases short and J 6 bases short, with 17 bases between. CDR3 in amino acids: CASSYGGSPRSGELFF. CDR3 nucleotide sequence: TGTGCCAGCAGTTATGGGGGGAGTCCGCGCTCCGGGGAGCTGTTTTTT.

This chain uses TRBV5-1 with TRBJ2-3; D possibly corresponds to TRBD2 (6 bases). V shed 2 bases and J shed 5 bases, with 9 bases lying between them. Germline loops: CDR1 SGHRS, CDR2 YFSETQ. CDR3 length: 13 residues. CDR3 loop: CASSFQAGDTQYF. The CDR3 nucleotides are TGCGCCAGCAGCTTTCAAGCGGGAGATACGCAGTATTTT.

The chain is built from TRBV18 and TRBJ1-4; 8 nucleotides align to TRBD1. The CDR3 length is 19 residues. Germline V gene data show CDR1 as KGHSH and CDR2 as LQKENI. Trimming removed 2 bases from V and 0 bases from J; junction bases left unmatched: 11. The CDR3 sequence: CASSPYRGLTVSTNEKLFF. The CDR3 region has the DNA TGTGCCAGCTCACCATACAGGGGGTTAACGGTATCAACTAATGAAAAACTGTTTTTT.

In this sample, this clone turned up once. V and J are TRBV7-9 and TRBJ1-1, with unresolved D. Germline loops: CDR1 SEHNR, CDR2 FQNEAQ (reference sequence). CDR3 length: 13 amino acids. V was shortened by 3 bases and J by 0 bases, with 5 bases between the two germline ends. The CDR3 DNA reads as TGTGCCAGCAGCTTTCTAATGAACACTGAAGCTTTCTTT. As protein: CASSFLMNTEAFF.

This rearrangement joins TRBV27 to TRBJ1-5; no clear D. The V gene's germline CDR1 is MNHEY and CDR2 SMNVEV (reference sequence). With 4 bases removed from V and 0 bases from J, the gap between germline ends came to 7 bases. The CDR3 is made up of 14 amino acids. CDR3 residues: CASSSHNSNQPQHF. CDR3 nucleotides: TGTGCCAGCAGTTCCCACAATAGCAATCAGCCCCAGCATTTT.

V usage is TRBV3-1 (or the pseudogene TRBV3-2) and J usage is TRBJ2-2; TRBD1 matches 7 bases. This CDR3 comprises 13 residues. The ends lost 7 bases at V and 6 bases at J; junction bases unmatched: 5. Looked up from germline, CDR1 is LGHDT and CDR2 is YNNKEL (reference sequence). For the CDR3, the DNA is TGTGCCAGCAAACAGGGGTGGTCCGGGGAGCTGTTTTTT. This encodes CASKQGWSGELFF.

The genes are TRBV1 and TRBJ1-1. TRBV1 is designated a pseudogene. This CDR3 has 14 amino acids. CDR3 nucleotides: TGCACCAGCAGCCAAGGCCTGAGGAACACTGAAGCTTTCTTT. This translates into CTSSQGLRNTEAFF.

The chain uses TRBV9 and TRBJ1-2, with D hard to call. The length of the CDR3 is 15 residues. Germline CDR1 and CDR2: SGDLS and YYNGEE. Trimming removed 3 bases from V and 8 bases from J, with 20 bases in between. The CDR3 sequence: CASSDPQRAEGGYTF. DNA for the CDR3: TGTGCCAGCAGCGATCCCCAGCGGGCAGAAGGGGGCTACACCTTC.

The rearrangement joins TRBV18 to TRBJ2-7; 8 bases align to TRBD2. This CDR3 is built from 14 residues. Unmatched junction bases numbered 4, after V lost 2 bases and J lost 4 bases. The germline V gene encodes CDR1 KGHSH and CDR2 LQKENI. The CDR3 coding sequence is TGTGCCAGCTCACCAGGCGGGGGGCAGTACGAGCAGTACTTC. Translating it yields CASSPGGGQYEQYF.

The V and J genes are TRBV18 and TRBJ1-6; 8 bases match TRBD1. Germline CDR1 KGHSH, CDR2 LQKENI. This CDR3 is built from 16 residues. V trimming: 4 bases; J trimming: 7 bases; junction bases outside the gene matches: 9. The CDR3 is CASSLSGTGSNSPLHF. DNA for the CDR3: TGTGCCAGCTCACTATCCGGGACAGGAAGCAATTCACCCCTCCACTTT.

The V call is TRBV10-2, the J call TRBJ1-3, with D possibly being TRBD1 (6 bases). The CDR3 loop spans 15 amino acids. With 3 bases removed from V and 4 bases from J, the gap between germline ends came to 13 bases. Per the germline V gene, CDR1 is WSHSY and CDR2 is SAAADI. The CDR3 coding sequence is TGCGCCAGCAGTGACGCAGGGGCGCGAGGAAACACCATATATTTT. Protein: CASSDAGARGNTIYF.

The gene calls are TRBV21-1 and TRBJ1-2; TRBD1 is the table's D call and was not checked against the DNA. TRBV21-1 is a documented pseudogene. This CDR3 spans 17 amino acids. DNA of the CDR3: TGTGCCAGCAGCAAAGGTGGTCGGGACAGGGGCTGGTATGGCTACACCTTC. It yields the protein CASSKGGRDRGWYGYTF.

This clone has more than one count but fewer than ten. The V call is TRBV7-9, the J call TRBJ1-4; TRBD1 might be the D (6 bases). Between the trimmed V and J ends, which lost 5 bases and 3 bases, there was a span of 13 bases. Germline V lookup: CDR1 SEHNR, CDR2 FQNEAQ (reference sequence). The CDR3 loop spans 15 amino acids. CDR3 residues: CASSEQGRANEKLFF. The CDR3 region has the DNA TGTGCCAGCAGCGAACAGGGTAGGGCTAATGAAAAACTGTTTTTT.